This T cell receptor (beta chain) derives from a study of shared T cell receptors in the human thymus. The assay was immunoSEQ multiplex PCR, and TCRdb's table has in-frame clones only and misses some. In the table there are about 380,000 clones, approximately 95% of which are singletons. V was cut by 6 bases and J by 7 bases, with 9 bases left in between. The CDR3 has 11 residues. CDR1 is MNHNS and CDR2 is SASEGT in the germline V gene. Material: thymocytes. This clonotype was obtained from a human donor. The chain employs TRBV6-1 and TRBJ1-2; a weak D match, TRBD1 (5 bases). The CDR3 is CASRTGGGYTF. The CDR3 bases are TGTGCCAGCAGGACGGGGGGTGGCTACACCTTC.